The 3 T cell receptor beta chains listed next were all sequenced from one sample in a study of blood T cell repertoires in COVID-19. The method was immunoSEQ multiplex PCR; TCRdb's version includes in-frame clones alone and lacks a portion of them. Counted here are under 150,000 clones, around 82% occurring once; the ten biggest clones make up about 1.5%. The sample was peripheral blood. These receptors were taken from a man aged 55 to 70 with acute or convalescent COVID-19.

The chain combines TRBV6-6 with TRBJ2-7, with D maybe TRBD1 (6 bases). Per the germline V gene, CDR1 is MNHNY and CDR2 is SVGAGI (reference sequence). Trimming stripped 5 bases from V and 6 bases from J, with 17 bases between. The CDR3 loop spans 14 amino acids. CDR3 sequence: CASSLRGQSPEQYF. DNA for the CDR3: TGTGCCAGCAGTCTCCGAGGACAGTCCCCCGAGCAGTACTTC.

The chain links TRBV27 to TRBJ1-5; 8 positions match TRBD1. This CDR3 has 14 residues. Germline CDR1 MNHEY, CDR2 SMNVEV (reference sequence). The junction had 9 bases not matched to a gene; V was cut back by 8 bases and J by 6 bases. CDR3 DNA sequence: TGTGCCAGCGGTGAACAGGGGGTCGGTCAGCCCCAGCATTTT. Its translation: CASGEQGVGQPQHF.

J is TRBJ2-3 and V is TRBV29-1; 9 bases map to TRBD2. V shed 5 bases, J shed 0 bases, and the junction held 6 bases outside the gene matches. Germline CDR1 reads SQVTM; CDR2 reads ANQGSEA. CDR3 length: 15 residues. This CDR3 is CSVIAGEASTDTQYF. The CDR3 DNA sequence: TGCAGCGTTATAGCGGGGGAGGCTAGCACAGATACGCAGTATTTT.